The 22 T cell receptor beta chains given below trace back to one sample, sequenced in a study of T cells in Graves' hyperthyroidism and ophthalmopathy (dated by TCRdb to between 2017 and 2020). Receptor amplification or capture employed multiplex PCR. Instrument on record: Illumina HiSeq 2000. The TCR beta CDR3 regions were amplified from the RNA transcripts. The TCR CDR3 was subjected to a first round of RT-PCR using the HTBI primer set and the Qiagen OneStep RT-PCR kit. TCRdb trimmed the raw reads at Q25, called clones with MiXCR and kept productive beta chains. Records with the same CDR3 protein are collapsed into one entry carrying the most frequent genes and DNA. The sample has about 290,000 distinct CDR3 sequences on record, around 19% of them singletons. Clones ranked in the top ten supply approximately 35% of the sample. Sequencing was done on a sample of blood. Receptors originate from a man aged 50 to 59 with Graves' ophthalmopathy.

V is TRBV29-1 and J is TRBJ2-2, with a possible D match to TRBD2 (5 bases). Germline V gene sequence: CDR1 SQVTM, CDR2 ANQGSEA. Trimming shortened V by 5 bases and J by 4 bases, and 14 bases separated the two germline ends. The CDR3 consists of 14 residues. Here the CDR3 reads CSVTWTPGTGELFF. The CDR3 region has the DNA TGCAGCGTTACGTGGACTCCGGGCACCGGGGAGCTGTTTTTT.

Comments on this clonotype: A read error is possible here, since a much larger clone lies one base away. The J gene is TRBJ2-5, the V gene TRBV15, with a possible D match to TRBD2 (5 bases). Deletions cut 0 bases from V and 5 bases from J, with 19 bases between. Germline V gene data show CDR1 as LNHNV and CDR2 as YYDKDF (reference sequence). This CDR3 contains 17 residues. CDR3 protein: CATSRETASRSDETQYF. CDR3 sequence (DNA): TGTGCCACCAGCAGAGAAACAGCTAGCAGGAGCGATGAGACCCAGTACTTC.

This clonotype has ten or more counts. The chain couples TRBV5-1 to TRBJ2-3, with 10 bases matching TRBD2. The CDR3 has 15 amino acids. Germline trimming cut 6 bases from V and 2 bases from J; bases unmatched to any gene: 6. Germline CDR1 is SGHRS and CDR2 is YFSETQ. CDR3 residues: CASTDGLADTDTQYF. The CDR3 DNA reads TGCGCCAGCACCGACGGACTAGCGGACACAGATACGCAGTATTTT.

J is TRBJ2-7 and V is TRBV29-1, with D possibly being TRBD1 or TRBD2 (5 bases each). This CDR3 is built from 13 residues. Germline V lookup: CDR1 SQVTM, CDR2 ANQGSEA. With 5 bases removed from V and 3 bases from J, the gap between germline ends came to 14 bases. CDR3 residues: CSVYSGRNYEQYF. Here the CDR3 DNA reads TGCAGCGTTTATTCGGGACGGAACTACGAGCAGTACTTC.

Written as DNA, the CDR3 is TGTGCCAGCAGCGTCGCCTCGCCCCCCCTGAAATTTGGGGGCTACAATGAGCAGTTCTTC. Amino acid sequence: CASSVASPPLKFGGYNEQFF. J is TRBJ2-1 and V is TRBV7-8; D could derive from TRBD1 or TRBD2 (5 bases each). There are 20 residues in the CDR3. The V end was cut by 5 bases, the J end by 3 bases, with 29 bases between. CDR1 SGHVS and CDR2 FQNEAQ come from the germline V gene. The variable domain in full, with the rest retrieved from reference TRBV7-8 and TRBJ2-1, is GAGVSQSPRYKVAKRGQDVALRCDPISGHVSLFWYQQALGQGPEFLTYFQNEAQLDKSGLPSDRFFAERPEGSVSTLKIQRTQQEDSAVYLCASSVASPPLKFGGYNEQFFGPGTRLTVL.

This clonotype was picked up many times. The V gene is TRBV11-3, the J gene TRBJ2-3, with a tentative D call TRBD2 (5 bases). The length of the CDR3 is 14 residues. Trimming cost V 5 bases and J 2 bases, with 11 bases left between them. Germline CDR1 and CDR2: SGHNT and YENEEA. The CDR3 is CASSPGLTTDTQYF. The CDR3 DNA sequence: TGTGCCAGCAGCCCCGGACTTACCACAGATACGCAGTATTTT.

This clonotype appeared a few times. The V call is TRBV15, the J call TRBJ2-2; the D is unclear. The CDR3 length is 13 residues. Germline V gives CDR1 LNHNV, CDR2 YYDKDF (reference sequence). The V and J ends lost 0 bases and 7 bases respectively, with 6 bases between them. For the CDR3, the DNA is TGTGCCACCAGCAGAGATCCCGGCGGGGAGCTGTTTTTT. The encoded protein is CATSRDPGGELFF. The variable domain in full, with the rest retrieved from reference TRBV15 and TRBJ2-2, is DAMVIQNPRYQVTQFGKPVTLSCSQTLNHNVMYWYQQKSSQAPKLLFHYYDKDFNNEADTPDNFQSRRPNTSFCFLDIRSPGLGDTAMYLCATSRDPGGELFFGEGSRLTVL.

The V call is TRBV7-3, the J call TRBJ2-5; D remains unclear. Trimming took off 0 bases at V and 5 bases at J, with 7 bases between the two ends. Germline CDR1 reads SGHTA; CDR2 reads FQGTGA. The CDR3 is 13 amino acids. CDR3 in amino acids: CASSLTSPETQYF. The CDR3 region has the DNA TGTGCCAGCAGCTTAACGTCGCCGGAGACCCAGTACTTC.

This clonotype was detected only a few times. This rearrangement joins TRBV6-5 to TRBJ1-2; D remains unclear. Trimming took off 2 bases at V and 5 bases at J, with 21 bases between the two ends. The CDR3 is made up of 17 amino acids. Per germline, CDR1 MNHEY and CDR2 SVGAGI. CDR3: CASSYPPGVAEVYGYTF. The DNA for the CDR3 is TGTGCCAGCAGTTACCCCCCAGGTGTTGCGGAGGTTTATGGCTACACCTTC.

Comments on this clonotype: Relative to the germline gene, one junction end is altered; a read error may explain this. The V call is TRBV18, the J call TRBJ1-4; 9 nucleotides line up with TRBD1. The CDR3 totals 15 residues. Germline values: CDR1 KGHSH, CDR2 LQKENI. CDR3 amino acids: CANSLGQGWNEKLFF. DNA of the CDR3: TGTGCCAACTCACTCGGACAGGGGTGGAATGAAAAACTGTTTTTT.

The J gene is TRBJ1-6, the V gene TRBV7-9; perhaps TRBD1 as D (5 bases). The CDR3 has 17 residues. The V end lost 11 bases, the J end lost 0 bases, and 20 bases lay between the germline ends. Germline V lookup: CDR1 SEHNR, CDR2 FQNEAQ (reference sequence). Here the CDR3 DNA reads TGTGCCGGCCCGGGGCAAACTCGAAGCTCCTATAATTCACCCCTCCACTTT. It is translated as CAGPGQTRSSYNSPLHF.

The gene calls are TRBV20-1 and TRBJ2-7, with TRBD1 matching 8 bases. Germline V gene data show CDR1 as DFQATT and CDR2 as SNEGSKA (reference sequence). Trimming took 5 bases from V and 6 from J; bases not matched to a gene: 15. The CDR3 is made up of 15 amino acids. DNA of the CDR3: TGCAGTGCTGCCGCTGAAGGACAGGGCAGTCGCGAGCAGTACTTC. It yields the protein CSAAAEGQGSREQYF.

The genes are TRBV10-3 and TRBJ2-2; 14 bases align to TRBD2. Germline CDR1 is ENHRY and CDR2 is SYGVKD. The CDR3 sequence is 15 residues long. V shed 8 bases and J 5 bases; nucleotides not matched to a gene: 4. In nucleotides, the CDR3 is TGTGCCATCGGGACTAGCGGGAGTTGGACCGGGGAGCTGTTTTTT. Translated, it gives CAIGTSGSWTGELFF.

V gene TRBV6-1 combines with J gene TRBJ1-1, with 7 positions matching TRBD1. The CDR3 extends over 12 amino acids. CDR1 and CDR2 (germline): MNHNS, SASEGT. The V and J ends lost 8 bases and 0 bases, in that order; junction bases with no gene match: 0. CDR3 DNA: TGTGCCAGCGACAGGGTGAACACTGAAGCTTTCTTT. It specifies CASDRVNTEAFF.

The chain is built from TRBV20-1 and TRBJ2-6; D remains ambiguous. V gave up 4 bases and J gave up 0 bases, with 4 bases separating them. Looked up from germline, CDR1 is DFQATT and CDR2 is SNEGSKA (reference sequence). The CDR3 has 13 residues. CDR3 nucleotides: TGCAGTGCTAAAACCTCTGGGGCCAACGTCCTGACTTTC. It codes for CSAKTSGANVLTF.

As concerns this clonotype: This could be a read error, since a much larger clone is one nucleotide away. The chain couples TRBV5-8 to TRBJ2-5; no clear D. The V end was cut by 2 bases, the J end by 3 bases, with 11 bases between. From germline, CDR1 is SGHTS and CDR2 YDEGEE. The CDR3 loop spans 14 amino acids. CDR3 sequence (DNA): TGTGCCAGCAGCTTTAGGGCAGCTAAAGAGACCCAGTACTTC. It yields the protein CASSFRAAKETQYF.

About this clonotype itself: The junction departs from germline at one end; a sequencing error may be responsible. The V gene is TRBV7-2, the J gene TRBJ2-7; 7 nucleotides align to TRBD1. Germline values: CDR1 SGHTA, CDR2 FQGNSA. This CDR3 has 14 residues. Here the CDR3 DNA reads TGTGCCGGCAGCTTCCGAGACAGGGCGTACGAGCAGTACTTC. This codes for CAGSFRDRAYEQYF.

This clonotype was seen repeatedly, ten times or more. This chain uses TRBV20-1 with TRBJ2-1; D may be TRBD2 (5 bases). This CDR3 has 12 amino acids. Germline V gene sequence: CDR1 DFQATT, CDR2 SNEGSKA (reference sequence). CDR3 nucleotides: TGCAGCGTACAAGGCGGGCTTAATGAGCAGTTCTTC. Amino acids: CSVQGGLNEQFF.

This clonotype was recorded a few times. The chain links TRBV28 to TRBJ2-4; weak D call: TRBD2 (5 bases). Deletions cut 2 bases from V and 9 bases from J, with 14 bases between. This CDR3 contains 14 residues. Looked up from germline, CDR1 is MDHEN and CDR2 is SYDVKM. The DNA for the CDR3 is TGTGCCAGCAGTTTACCTGACTATCTGGGCATTCAGTACTTC. Translated, it gives CASSLPDYLGIQYF.

This clonotype was seen many times. The chain couples TRBV28 to TRBJ2-1; 8 positions match TRBD1. Trimming at V came to 4 bases and at J to 8 bases, leaving 7 bases not matched to a gene. CDR1 is MDHEN, CDR2 SYDVKM, per germline. The CDR3 sequence is 14 residues long. The CDR3 spells CASSSLDRGDEQFF. The DNA for the CDR3 is TGTGCCAGCAGTTCTTTAGACAGGGGTGATGAGCAGTTCTTC.

In its sample, this clonotype was seen many times. The genes are TRBV5-1 and TRBJ1-1; D may be TRBD1 (6 bases). CDR1 is SGHRS, CDR2 YFSETQ, per germline. The CDR3 is 16 residues long. V lost 6 bases to trimming and J lost 0 bases, with 18 bases between them. The DNA of the CDR3 is TGCGCCAGCACAGATTACAGGGCCGAATTGAACACTGAAGCTTTCTTT. Its protein product is CASTDYRAELNTEAFF.

This clonotype was found many times. The V and J genes are TRBV3-1 and TRBJ1-6; 8 positions agree with TRBD1. The CDR3 consists of 12 residues. CDR1 is LGHDT and CDR2 is YNNKEL in the germline V gene (reference sequence). Losses at the gene ends were 9 bases for V and 9 bases for J; bases not matched to a gene: 4. The CDR3 nucleotides read TGTGCCAGTCAGACAGGGGTTTCACCCCTCCACTTT. This translates into CASQTGVSPLHF.